One sample yielded the 4 T cell receptor beta chains listed below, sequenced in a study of vaccination and CD4 T cells after COVID-19. These receptors have no identified antigens. The study sequenced cultured CD4+ T cell DNA using the Oncomine TCR Beta short-read assay. MiXCR, applied by TCRdb to the PCR reads, yields one record per CDR3 protein. The sample includes approximately 12,000 distinct CDR3 sequences, approximately 53% of them seen just once. Treatment given: roughly ten-day PBMC culture with coronavirus spike peptide pools or control peptides (ViraFEST assay). What was sequenced was CD4+ T cells from blood, cultured in vitro. All receptors come from a human donor who had recovered from COVID-19.

Relative to its sample, this clonotype is large. V is TRBV29-1 and J is TRBJ2-5; 7 bases fit TRBD2. CDR3 length: 15 residues. V dropped 6 bases and J dropped 5; count of bases not matched to a gene: 15. The germline gives CDR1 SQVTM, CDR2 ANQGSEA. CDR3 DNA sequence: TGCAGCGTAAGCCGCAGCGCGGGGGACGGGGAGACCCAGTACTTC. Protein sequence: CSVSRSAGDGETQYF.

In its sample, this clonotype was seen a few times. J is TRBJ2-2 and V is TRBV24-1; 8 bases match TRBD2. The germline CDR1 and CDR2 sequences are KGHDR and SFDVKD. The CDR3 loop spans 15 amino acids. V trimming: 1 base; J trimming: 3 bases; junction bases outside the gene matches: 0. Here the CDR3 reads CATSDLLADTGELFF. The DNA of the CDR3 is TGTGCCACCAGTGATTTACTAGCGGACACCGGGGAGCTGTTTTTT.

CDR3 sequence (DNA): TGCAGTGCACAGCATGGCGCAGATACGCAGTATTTT. Encoded protein: CSAQHGADTQYF. The rearrangement joins TRBV20-1 to TRBJ2-3, with unresolved D. V was clipped by 6 bases and J by 4 bases, with 11 bases between them. CDR3 length: 12 residues. CDR1 and CDR2 from the germline V gene are DFQATT and SNEGSKA (reference sequence).

This chain links TRBV20-1 with TRBJ2-2; 10 bases are a match to TRBD2. The CDR3 length is 15 residues. V shed 2 bases, J shed 5 bases, and the junction held 5 bases outside the gene matches. Germline V gives CDR1 DFQATT, CDR2 SNEGSKA (reference sequence). The CDR3 loop is CSARLAGVRTGELFF. The DNA for the CDR3 is TGCAGTGCTAGACTAGCGGGAGTAAGGACCGGGGAGCTGTTTTTT.